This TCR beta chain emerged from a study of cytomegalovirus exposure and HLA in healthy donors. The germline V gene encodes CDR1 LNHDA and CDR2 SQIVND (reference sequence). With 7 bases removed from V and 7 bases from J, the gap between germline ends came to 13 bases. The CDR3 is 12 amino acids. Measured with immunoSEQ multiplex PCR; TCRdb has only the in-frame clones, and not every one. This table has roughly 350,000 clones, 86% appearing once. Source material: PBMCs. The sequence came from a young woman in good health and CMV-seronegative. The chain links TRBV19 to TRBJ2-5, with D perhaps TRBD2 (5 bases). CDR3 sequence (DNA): TGTGCCAGTAACGGGATTGGAGGGACCCAGTACTTC. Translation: CASNGIGGTQYF. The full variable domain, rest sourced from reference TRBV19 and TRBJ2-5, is DGGITQSPKYLFRKEGQNVTLSCEQNLNHDAMYWYRQDPGQGLRLIYYSQIVNDFQKGDIAEGYSVSREKKESFPLTVTSAQKNPTAFYLCASNGIGGTQYFGPGTRLLVL.